The clone carrying this T cell receptor beta chain was counted a few times. What it binds is not known. Expressed TCRB transcripts were sequenced because the isolated RNA had all been reverse transcribed beforehand. Here immunoSEQ multiplex PCR was the method, and the copy in TCRdb shows in-frame clones only, minus some. The sample carries 250,000 to 300,000 clones, about 8.5% recorded once. CDR1 is SQVTM, CDR2 ANQGSEA, per germline. The V segment lost 2 bases and the J segment 7 bases; nucleotides outside the gene matches: 2. This CDR3 comprises 12 residues. The data were taken from a study of beta chain features in type 1 diabetes. General observations from the study: Healthy donors had naive, central memory and Treg TCRB repertoires that appeared less similar than those seen among patients. VDJ junctions sequenced from type 1 diabetes patients showed fewer insertions and more deletions.

Each of the CD4+ naive, central memory, regulatory and stem cell-like memory populations was sorted via CD45RO/CCR7/CD25/CD127/CD95/CD27. The authors obtained over 95% purity in all sorted populations. The sequenced sample was central memory CD4+ T cells from blood. The chain links TRBV29-1 to TRBJ1-2, with TRBD1 matching over 9 bases. This TCR derives from a young woman in good health. The CDR3 sequence: CSVETGGSGYTF. CDR3 DNA: TGCAGCGTTGAAACAGGGGGCAGTGGCTACACCTTC.